This TCR beta chain is from a study of patients and donors after allogeneic stem cell transplantation. The CDR3 loop spans 16 amino acids. Germline V CDR1 and CDR2: MNHEY, SVGAGI. Germline trimming cut 0 bases from V and 2 bases from J; bases unmatched to any gene: 4. Each CDR3 protein gets one entry after TCRdb re-called the RT-PCR reads with MiXCR. The data hold about 110,000 distinct CDR3 sequences, with 35% observed a single time. The source is a human donor who was either an allogeneic HSCT recipient or a stem cell or donor lymphocyte infusion donor (not recorded which). It is not recorded whose cells these are; they may come from a transplant donor. The V gene is TRBV6-5, the J gene TRBJ2-1; 7 bases map to TRBD2. The sample consisted of blood, either unsorted or a sorted T cell fraction (not recorded which). The CDR3 DNA follows: TGTGCCAGCAGTTACTCAGCGGGGAGCACCTACAATGAGCAGTTCTTC. Translating gives CASSYSAGSTYNEQFF.